Sequencing of this TCR beta chain was carried out in a study of blood T cells in healthy people across ages. With a J-beta primer mix and a sample-barcoded 5' primer, a second PCR ran about 6 to 11 cycles. TCRdb fed the 5' RACE reads into MiXCR, producing one record per CDR3 protein. The table has roughly 1.6 million distinct CDR3 sequences, roughly 32% seen once. The V gene end was trimmed by 4 bases and the J gene end by 4 bases; junction bases not matched to a gene: 9. Germline V gene data show CDR1 as SGHDT and CDR2 as YYEEEE. CDR3 length: 15 amino acids. Total RNA was extracted at no less than 6 micrograms per sample.

The clonotype comes from a woman aged 30 to 39 in good health. The chain links TRBV5-6 to TRBJ2-5; 8 nucleotides match TRBD1. The sequenced sample was blood. The CDR3 spells CASSRWTGSRETQYF. The CDR3 coding sequence is TGTGCCAGCAGCCGGTGGACAGGGAGTAGAGAGACCCAGTACTTC. Combining the CDR3 with reference TRBV5-6 and TRBJ2-5 gives the whole variable domain DAGVTQSPTHLIKTRGQQVTLRCSPKSGHDTVSWYQQALGQGPQFIFQYYEEEERQRGNFPDRFSGHQFPNYSSELNVNALLLGDSALYLCASSRWTGSRETQYFGPGTRLLVL.